The 9 T cell receptor beta chains in this list originate from one sample, sequenced in a study of cytomegalovirus exposure and HLA in healthy donors. The PCR ran on 60 Vbeta and 13 Jbeta primers. Clones were read by immunoSEQ multiplex PCR, and TCRdb kept only the in-frame ones, dropping some. The repertoire consists of 110,000 or so clones, with roughly 67% occurring once and the leading ten covering about 8.4%. Sample: PBMCs. The receptor set was obtained from a man aged 40-50 years in good health and CMV-seronegative.

This clone was found many times. The chain has TRBV4-3 and TRBJ2-7; TRBD1 agrees at 7 bases. CDR3 length equals 15 residues. From germline, CDR1 is LGHNA and CDR2 YSLEER. J was trimmed by 3 bases and V by 0 bases; bases with no gene match: 5. CDR3 residues: CASSQDRQGGYEQYF. As DNA, the CDR3 is TGCGCCAGCAGCCAAGATAGACAGGGTGGCTACGAGCAGTACTTC.

This chain connects TRBV4-1 to TRBJ1-2; D gene uncertain. Germline V gene lookup returns CDR1 MGHRA and CDR2 YSYEKL. This CDR3 comprises 11 residues. Deletions cut 1 base from V and 10 bases from J, with 7 bases between. CDR3 DNA sequence: TGCGCCAGCAGCCAAGGGCCGTCCTACACCTTC. Its translation is CASSQGPSYTF.

The chain employs TRBV18 and TRBJ1-5; possibly TRBD1 for D (6 bases). CDR3 length: 15 residues. V was trimmed by 3 bases and J by 2 bases, leaving 11 bases between them. Per the germline V gene, CDR1 is KGHSH and CDR2 is LQKENI. The CDR3 coding sequence is TGTGCCAGCTCACCGGGAGGGGGAGGCAATCAGCCCCAGCATTTT. It encodes CASSPGGGGNQPQHF.

DNA for the CDR3: TGTGCCAGCAGCCCCCGAGGTACCGGACAGGGGAGCCGTGGCTACACCTTC. Translated, it gives CASSPRGTGQGSRGYTF. The J gene is TRBJ1-2, the V gene TRBV7-2; TRBD1 aligns across 9 bases. There are 17 residues in the CDR3. Germline CDR1 and CDR2: SGHTA and FQGNSA. V trimming: 5 bases; J trimming: 7 bases; junction bases outside the gene matches: 17.

The chain employs TRBV5-1 and TRBJ2-7, with 8 bases lining up with TRBD1. The CDR3 covers 15 residues. V was pared by 5 bases and J by 2 bases, with 9 bases of the junction left unmatched. CDR1 and CDR2 (germline): SGHRS, YFSETQ. CDR3 bases: TGCGCCAGCAGAGCCTCACAGGGGGGCCCCTACGAGCAGTACTTC. Translation gives CASRASQGGPYEQYF.

This clone was observed a few times. V and J are TRBV30 and TRBJ1-2; D not certain. V lost 0 bases, J lost 2 bases, and 13 bases lay in between. CDR3 length equals 15 residues. In germline, CDR1 is GTSNPN, CDR2 SVGIG (reference sequence). The CDR3 DNA sequence: TGTGCCTGGAGTGTATTCGGCGGCAGCAACTATGGCTACACCTTC. It encodes CAWSVFGGSNYGYTF. The full variable domain, its missing parts supplied by reference TRBV30 and TRBJ1-2, is SQTIHQWPATLVQPVGSPLSLECTVEGTSNPNLYWYRQAAGRGLQLLFYSVGIGQISSEVPQNLSASRPQDRQFILSSKKLLLSDSGFYLCAWSVFGGSNYGYTFGSGTRLTVV.

This chain connects TRBV27 to TRBJ1-5, with 7 nucleotides matching TRBD1. The CDR3 sequence is 15 residues long. With 6 bases clipped from V and 4 bases from J, the junction kept 9 bases outside the gene matches. CDR1 MNHEY and CDR2 SMNVEV come from the germline V gene (reference sequence). CDR3 amino acids: CASSSDRVGNQPQHF. The CDR3 nucleotides are TGTGCCAGCAGCTCCGACAGGGTTGGGAATCAGCCCCAGCATTTT.

The chain is built from TRBV5-4 and TRBJ1-1; a weak D match, TRBD1 (6 bases). The V gene's germline CDR1 is SGHNT and CDR2 YYREEE (reference sequence). The CDR3 sequence is 18 residues long. The V and J ends lost 7 bases and 1 base respectively, with 26 bases between them. CDR3 nucleotides: TGTGCCAGCGGGGCGGGGGGGGCGAGGGACCGGCGGAACACTGAAGCTTTCTTT. Translating it yields CASGAGGARDRRNTEAFF.

V and J are TRBV7-2 and TRBJ1-1; the D gene is possibly TRBD1 (5 bases). The CDR3 runs to 16 residues. CDR1 is SGHTA and CDR2 is FQGNSA in the germline V gene. Trimming removed 2 bases from V and 0 bases from J, with 13 bases in between. The CDR3 loop is CASSLIGGYMNTEAFF. The DNA for the CDR3 is TGTGCCAGCAGCTTAATCGGGGGATACATGAACACTGAAGCTTTCTTT.